This T cell receptor (beta chain) was captured by sequencing in a study of T cells in Graves' hyperthyroidism and ophthalmopathy. This CDR3 spans 13 amino acids. Germline V gene lookup returns CDR1 KGHSH and CDR2 LQKENI. V was trimmed by 3 bases and J by 6 bases, leaving 9 bases between them. From RNA transcripts, TCR beta CDR3 regions were amplified. When the TCR CDR3 underwent first-round RT-PCR, the HTBI primer set was used. One entry per CDR3 protein, called by TCRdb with MiXCR from the multiplex PCR reads. The data contain fewer than 500,000 distinct CDR3 sequences, under 15% of them singletons. Worth noting for this clonotype: A much larger clone differs from this one at a single base, so this may be a read error.

The sample consisted of blood. The chain uses TRBV18 and TRBJ1-5; D is undetermined. The source is a man between 18 and 35 years old with Graves' ophthalmopathy. The DNA for the CDR3 is TGTGCCAGCTCACCCGAGGAAGGTCAGCCCCAGCATTTT. This sequence encodes CASSPEEGQPQHF. The full variable domain, completed using reference TRBV18 and TRBJ1-5, is NAGVMQNPRHLVRRRGQEARLRCSPMKGHSHVYWYRQLPEEGLKFMVYLQKENIIDESGMPKERFSAEFPKEGPSILRIQQVVRGDSAAYFCASSPEEGQPQHFGDGTRLSIL.